The subject of this entry is one TCR beta chain. Its antigen remains unknown. This entry belongs to a study of OX40 agonist ivuxolimab in advanced cancers. Turning to the study itself: Intravenous ivuxolimab at 0.01 to 10 mg/kg was given to patients every 2 weeks. Broader study findings: Partial responders dosed at 0.1-3.0 mg/kg displayed clonal expansion ranking among the lowest.

V lost 6 bases, J lost 4 bases, and 8 bases stayed unmatched. CDR1 and CDR2 from the germline V gene are MNHEY and SVGAGI. The CDR3 runs 15 residues. Here immunoSEQ multiplex PCR was the method, and the copy in TCRdb shows in-frame clones only, minus some. This sample has approximately 97,000 clones, with about nine tenths found just once. This specimen consisted of CD4+ or CD8+ T cells sorted from blood, obtained in a trial of the OX40 agonist ivuxolimab. This clonotype was obtained from an adult with an advanced solid tumor such as melanoma, head and neck, liver or kidney cancer. The chain joins TRBV6-5 to TRBJ1-5; 8 bases line up with TRBD1. The CDR3 is CASREHRTGNQPQHF. DNA for the CDR3: TGTGCCAGCAGAGAGCATAGGACAGGGAATCAGCCCCAGCATTTT.